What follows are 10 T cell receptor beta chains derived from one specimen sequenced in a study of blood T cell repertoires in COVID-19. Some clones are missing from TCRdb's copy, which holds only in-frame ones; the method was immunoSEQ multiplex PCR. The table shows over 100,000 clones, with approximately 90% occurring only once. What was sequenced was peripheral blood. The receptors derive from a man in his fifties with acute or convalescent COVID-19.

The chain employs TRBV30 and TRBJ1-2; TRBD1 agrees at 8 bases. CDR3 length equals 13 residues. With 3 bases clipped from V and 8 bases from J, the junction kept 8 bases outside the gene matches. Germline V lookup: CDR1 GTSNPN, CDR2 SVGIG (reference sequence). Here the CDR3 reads CAWRGTGVEGYTF. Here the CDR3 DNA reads TGTGCCTGGAGGGGGACAGGCGTCGAAGGCTACACCTTC.

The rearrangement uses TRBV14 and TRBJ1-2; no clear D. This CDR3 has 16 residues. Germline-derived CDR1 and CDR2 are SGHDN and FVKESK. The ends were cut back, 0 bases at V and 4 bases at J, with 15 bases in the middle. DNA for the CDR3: TGTGCCAGCAGCCAAGATCTTATGGTCGGGTTCTATGGCTACACCTTC. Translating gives CASSQDLMVGFYGYTF. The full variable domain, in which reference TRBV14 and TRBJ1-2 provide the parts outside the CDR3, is EAGVTQFPSHSVIEKGQTVTLRCDPISGHDNLYWYRRVMGKEIKFLLHFVKESKQDESGMPNNRFLAERTGGTYSTLKVQPAELEDSGVYFCASSQDLMVGFYGYTFGSGTRLTVV.

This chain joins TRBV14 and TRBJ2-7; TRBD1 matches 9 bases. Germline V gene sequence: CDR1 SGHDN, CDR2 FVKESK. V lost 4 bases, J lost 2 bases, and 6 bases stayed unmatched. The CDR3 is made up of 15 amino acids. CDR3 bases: TGTGCCAGCAGCCGCGACAGGGGGTCGACCTACGAGCAGTACTTC. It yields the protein CASSRDRGSTYEQYF.

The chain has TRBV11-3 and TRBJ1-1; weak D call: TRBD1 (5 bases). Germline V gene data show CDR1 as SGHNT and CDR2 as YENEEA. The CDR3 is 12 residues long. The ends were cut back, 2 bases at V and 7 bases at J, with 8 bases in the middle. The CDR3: CASSLRDSEAFF. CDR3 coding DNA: TGTGCCAGCAGCTTAAGAGACAGTGAAGCTTTCTTT.

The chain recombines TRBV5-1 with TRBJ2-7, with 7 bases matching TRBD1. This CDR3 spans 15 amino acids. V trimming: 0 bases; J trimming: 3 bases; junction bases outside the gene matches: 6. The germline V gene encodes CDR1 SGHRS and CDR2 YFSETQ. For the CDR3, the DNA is TGCGCCAGCAGCTTGGGAATAGGGGGCCTCTACGAGCAGTACTTC. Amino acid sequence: CASSLGIGGLYEQYF.

DNA for the CDR3: TGCGCCAGCAGCCAAAGGCCGGAGGGGGCGAGAATGACTGAAGCTTTCTTT. Amino acid sequence: CASSQRPEGARMTEAFF. V gene TRBV4-1 combines with J gene TRBJ1-1; 7 nucleotides agree with TRBD1. V was clipped by 2 bases and J by 5 bases; unmatched bases: 14. CDR3 length: 17 residues. Germline-derived CDR1 and CDR2 are MGHRA and YSYEKL.

The CDR3 DNA sequence: TGTGCCAGCAGCCAAGAAGGGGGACTAGCGGGGGGTCTCTATGAGCAGTTCTTC. Its protein is CASSQEGGLAGGLYEQFF. The rearrangement links TRBV4-2 to TRBJ2-1; 15 nucleotides match TRBD2. Losses at the gene ends were 0 bases for V and 8 bases for J; bases not matched to a gene: 8. Germline V gene lookup returns CDR1 LGHNA and CDR2 YNFKEQ. The CDR3 is 18 amino acids.

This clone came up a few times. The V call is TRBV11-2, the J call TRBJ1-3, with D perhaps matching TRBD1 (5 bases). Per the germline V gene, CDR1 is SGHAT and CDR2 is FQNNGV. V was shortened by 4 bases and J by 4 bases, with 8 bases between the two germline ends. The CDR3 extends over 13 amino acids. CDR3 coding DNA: TGTGCCAGCAGCTCATACAGGGGAAACACCATATATTTT. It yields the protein CASSSYRGNTIYF.

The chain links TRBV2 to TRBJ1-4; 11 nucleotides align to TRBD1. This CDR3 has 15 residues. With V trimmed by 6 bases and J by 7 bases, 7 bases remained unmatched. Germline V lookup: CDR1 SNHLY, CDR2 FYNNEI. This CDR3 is CASRITGTGGEKLFF. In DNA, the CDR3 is TGTGCCAGCAGGATTACCGGGACAGGGGGTGAAAAACTGTTTTTT.

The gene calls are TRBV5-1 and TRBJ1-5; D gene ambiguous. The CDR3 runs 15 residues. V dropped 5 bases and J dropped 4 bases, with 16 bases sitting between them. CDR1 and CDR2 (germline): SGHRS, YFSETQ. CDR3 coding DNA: TGCGCCAGCAGACCCGGTCCTGAGTGGAATCAGCCCCAGCATTTT. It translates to CASRPGPEWNQPQHF.